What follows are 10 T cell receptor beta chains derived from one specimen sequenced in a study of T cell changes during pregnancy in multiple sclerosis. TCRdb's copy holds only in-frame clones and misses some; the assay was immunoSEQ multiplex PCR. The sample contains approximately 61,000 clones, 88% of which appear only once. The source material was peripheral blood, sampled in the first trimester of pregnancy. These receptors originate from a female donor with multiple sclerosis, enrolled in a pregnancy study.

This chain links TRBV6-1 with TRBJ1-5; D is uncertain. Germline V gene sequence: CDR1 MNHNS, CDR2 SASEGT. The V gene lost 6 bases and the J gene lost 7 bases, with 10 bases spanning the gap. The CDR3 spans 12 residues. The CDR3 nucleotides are TGTGCCAGCAGCTATGGAGACCAGCCCCAGCATTTT. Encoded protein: CASSYGDQPQHF.

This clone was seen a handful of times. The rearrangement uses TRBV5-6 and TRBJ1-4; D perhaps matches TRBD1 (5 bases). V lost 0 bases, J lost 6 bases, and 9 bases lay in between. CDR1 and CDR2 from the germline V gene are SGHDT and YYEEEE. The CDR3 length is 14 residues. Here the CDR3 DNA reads TGTGCCAGCAGCTTGGCAGGAGGGGATGAAAAACTGTTTTTT. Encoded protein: CASSLAGGDEKLFF.

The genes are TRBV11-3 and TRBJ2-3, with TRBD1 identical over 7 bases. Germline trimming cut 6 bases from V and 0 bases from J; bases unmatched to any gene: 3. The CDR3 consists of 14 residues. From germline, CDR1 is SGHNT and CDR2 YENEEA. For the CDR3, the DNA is TGTGCCAGCAGTCCGGGACAGAGCACAGATACGCAGTATTTT. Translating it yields CASSPGQSTDTQYF.

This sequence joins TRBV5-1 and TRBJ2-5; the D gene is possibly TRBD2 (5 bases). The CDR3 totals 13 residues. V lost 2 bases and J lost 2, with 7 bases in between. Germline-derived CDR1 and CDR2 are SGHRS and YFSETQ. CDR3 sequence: CASSFGGQETQYF. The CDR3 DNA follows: TGCGCCAGCAGCTTTGGCGGGCAAGAGACCCAGTACTTC.

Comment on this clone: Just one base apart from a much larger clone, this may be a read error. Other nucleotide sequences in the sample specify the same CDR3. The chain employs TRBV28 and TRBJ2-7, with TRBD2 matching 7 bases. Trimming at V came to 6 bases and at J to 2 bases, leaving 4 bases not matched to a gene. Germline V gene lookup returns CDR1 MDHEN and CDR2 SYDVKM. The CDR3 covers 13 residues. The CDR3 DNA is TGTGCCAGCAGGGGGGGAGGGGCCTACGAGCAGTACTTC. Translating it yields CASRGGGAYEQYF. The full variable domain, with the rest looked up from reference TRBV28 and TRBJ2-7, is DVKVTQSSRYLVKRTGEKVFLECVQDMDHENMFWYRQDPGLGLRLIYFSYDVKMKEKGDIPEGYSVSREKKERFSLILESASTNQTSMYLCASRGGGAYEQYFGPGTRLTVT.

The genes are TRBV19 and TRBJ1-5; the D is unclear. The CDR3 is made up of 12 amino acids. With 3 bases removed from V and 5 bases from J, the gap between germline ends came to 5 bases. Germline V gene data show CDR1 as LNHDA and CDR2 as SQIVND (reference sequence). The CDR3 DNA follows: TGTGCCAGTAGTATTTCCTATCAGCCCCAGCATTTT. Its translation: CASSISYQPQHF.

The CDR3 nucleotides are TGTGCCAGCAGCCAAGGACAGGGCGGCTATGGCTACACCTTC. It is translated as CASSQGQGGYGYTF. This chain joins TRBV4-2 and TRBJ1-2; 7 bases align to TRBD1. V gave up 1 base and J gave up 4 bases; unmatched junction bases: 3. The CDR3 is 14 amino acids. Germline assignment: CDR1 LGHNA and CDR2 YNFKEQ.

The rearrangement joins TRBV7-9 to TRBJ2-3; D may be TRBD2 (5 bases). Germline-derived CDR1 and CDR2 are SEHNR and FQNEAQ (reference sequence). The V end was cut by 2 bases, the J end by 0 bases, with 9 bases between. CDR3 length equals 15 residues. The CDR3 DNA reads TGTGCCAGCAGCTTAATAGCGTCTAGCACAGATACGCAGTATTTT. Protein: CASSLIASSTDTQYF.

CDR3: CASSQGDEQFF. CDR3 DNA sequence: TGTGCCAGCAGCCAGGGCGATGAGCAGTTCTTC. The chain has TRBV6-5 and TRBJ2-1; possibly TRBD1 for D (5 bases). Trimming cost V 6 bases and J 8 bases, with 8 bases left between them. CDR1 is MNHEY, CDR2 SVGAGI, per germline. The CDR3 spans 11 residues.

CDR3 region: CASSRGGSRYNEQFF. CDR3 sequence (DNA): TGTGCCAGCAGCAGGGGCGGGAGTCGTTACAATGAGCAGTTCTTC. The chain recombines TRBV25-1 with TRBJ2-1, with D maybe TRBD2 (7 bases). Trimming removed 6 bases from V and 4 bases from J, with 16 bases in between. CDR3 size: 15 residues. The germline CDR1 and CDR2 sequences are MGHDK and SYGVNS.